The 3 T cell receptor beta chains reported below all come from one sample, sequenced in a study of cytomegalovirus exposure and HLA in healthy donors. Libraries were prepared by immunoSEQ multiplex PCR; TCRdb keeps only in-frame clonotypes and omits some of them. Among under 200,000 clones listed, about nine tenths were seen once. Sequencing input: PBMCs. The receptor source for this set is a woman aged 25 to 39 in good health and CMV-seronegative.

The DNA of the CDR3 is TGTGCCAGCAGCTTAGGGGCTGCCAGGTACAATGAGCAGTTCTTC. Protein product: CASSLGAARYNEQFF. V and J are TRBV7-8 and TRBJ2-1; D gene ambiguous. CDR3 length: 15 amino acids. Trimming cost V 1 base and J 4 bases, with 11 bases left between them. Germline-derived CDR1 and CDR2 are SGHVS and FQNEAQ.

In DNA form, the CDR3 reads TGTGCCAGCAGCTTAGGACCGGGGCCCCAAGATGGCTACACCTTC. Encoded protein: CASSLGPGPQDGYTF. The chain recombines TRBV11-2 with TRBJ1-2; tentative D call: TRBD1 (5 bases). The CDR3 totals 15 residues. Trimming took off 1 base at V and 6 bases at J, with 15 bases between the two ends. The germline V gene encodes CDR1 SGHAT and CDR2 FQNNGV.

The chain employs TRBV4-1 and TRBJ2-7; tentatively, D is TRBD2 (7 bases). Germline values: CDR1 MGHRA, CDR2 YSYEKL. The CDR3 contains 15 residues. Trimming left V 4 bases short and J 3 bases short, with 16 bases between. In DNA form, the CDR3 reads TGCGCCAGCAGCCTTAGGGGAGGGGGAGGCTACGAGCAGTACTTC. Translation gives CASSLRGGGGYEQYF.